The 4 T cell receptor beta chains in this list originate from one sample, sequenced in a study of control samples from healthy donors and cancer patients. Clones were read by immunoSEQ multiplex PCR, and TCRdb kept only the in-frame ones, dropping some. The data contain some 200,000 clones, roughly 94% of them singletons. Sequencing used blood. These TCRs come from a man aged 50-60 years in good health.

V is TRBV14 and J is TRBJ2-1, with TRBD2 as a possible D gene (6 bases). Germline CDR1 is SGHDN and CDR2 is FVKESK. The CDR3 is 18 residues long. The V and J ends lost 2 bases and 2 bases respectively, with 19 bases between them. The CDR3 nucleotides read TGTGCCAGCAGCCAACGGGGCCGAGGAGCGGGCCCCTACAATGAGCAGTTCTTC. The encoded protein is CASSQRGRGAGPYNEQFF.

The chain has TRBV28 and TRBJ2-3; D perhaps matches TRBD2 (7 bases). The germline gives CDR1 MDHEN, CDR2 SYDVKM. V was shortened by 7 bases and J by 3 bases, with 20 bases between the two germline ends. CDR3 size: 16 residues. CDR3 loop: CASIEAGGAGTDTQYF. For the CDR3, the DNA is TGTGCCAGCATCGAAGCTGGGGGGGCCGGGACAGATACGCAGTATTTT.

The DNA of the CDR3 is TGTGCCAGCAGCTTAGAGGGGGTCTCTGGAAACACCATATATTTT. This translates into CASSLEGVSGNTIYF. J is TRBJ1-3 and V is TRBV11-2; D may be TRBD1 (5 bases). V lost 0 bases, J lost 0 bases, and 6 bases lay in between. The CDR3 extends over 15 amino acids. The germline CDR1 and CDR2 sequences are SGHAT and FQNNGV.

The chain carries TRBV9 and TRBJ1-6; D gene ambiguous. Between the trimmed V and J ends, which lost 1 base and 8 bases, there was a span of 10 bases. Germline assignment: CDR1 SGDLS and CDR2 YYNGEE. This CDR3 is 14 amino acids long. In DNA form, the CDR3 reads TGTGCCAGCAGCGTAAAGCAGACCTATTCACCCCTCCACTTT. It yields the protein CASSVKQTYSPLHF. The whole variable domain, remainder taken from reference TRBV9 and TRBJ1-6, is DSGVTQTPKHLITATGQRVTLRCSPRSGDLSVYWYQQSLDQGLQFLIQYYNGEERAKGNILERFSAQQFPDLHSELNLSSLELGDSALYFCASSVKQTYSPLHFGNGTRLTVT.